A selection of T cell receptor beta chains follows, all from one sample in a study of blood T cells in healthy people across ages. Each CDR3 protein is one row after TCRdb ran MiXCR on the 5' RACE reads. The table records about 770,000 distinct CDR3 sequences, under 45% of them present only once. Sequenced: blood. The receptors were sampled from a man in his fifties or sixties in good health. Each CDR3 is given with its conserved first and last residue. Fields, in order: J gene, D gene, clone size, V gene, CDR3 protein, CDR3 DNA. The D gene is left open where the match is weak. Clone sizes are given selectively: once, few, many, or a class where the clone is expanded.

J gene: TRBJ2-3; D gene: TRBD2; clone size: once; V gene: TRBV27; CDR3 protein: CASSFSISGATDTQYF; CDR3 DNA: TGTGCCAGCAGTTTTTCTATTAGCGGGGCCACAGATACGCAGTATTTT
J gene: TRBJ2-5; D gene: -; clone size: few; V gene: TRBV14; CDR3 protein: CASSQDWGRRGETQYF; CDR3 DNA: TGTGCCAGCAGCCAAGATTGGGGGCGTCGAGGGGAGACCCAGTACTTC
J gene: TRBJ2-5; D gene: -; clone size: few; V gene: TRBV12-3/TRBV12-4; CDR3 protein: CASSLARVSARETQYF; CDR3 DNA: TGTGCCAGCAGTTTGGCCAGGGTCAGCGCGAGAGAGACCCAGTACTTC
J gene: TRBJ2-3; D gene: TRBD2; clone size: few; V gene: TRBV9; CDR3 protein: CASSPEGVGGPDTQYF; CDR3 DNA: TGTGCCAGCAGCCCAGAAGGTGTGGGAGGGCCAGATACGCAGTATTTT
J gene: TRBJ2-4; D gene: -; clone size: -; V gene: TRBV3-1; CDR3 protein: CASSPSAKNIQYF; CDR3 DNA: TGTGCCAGTAGCCCCTCAGCCAAAAACATTCAGTACTTC
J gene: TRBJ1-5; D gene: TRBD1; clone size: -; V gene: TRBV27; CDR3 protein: CASSLPLPVGTDNQPQHF; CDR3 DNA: TGTGCCAGCAGTTTACCCCTTCCCGTCGGGACAGATAATCAGCCCCAGCATTTT
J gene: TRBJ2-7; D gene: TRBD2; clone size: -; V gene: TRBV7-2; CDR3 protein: CASSTGGVGREQYF; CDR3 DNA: TGTGCCAGCAGCACCGGGGGGGTGGGGCGCGAGCAGTACTTC
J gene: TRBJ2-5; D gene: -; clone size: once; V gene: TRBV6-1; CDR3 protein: CASIDKGKPGKETQYF; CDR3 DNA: TGTGCCAGCATCGACAAAGGGAAACCCGGAAAAGAGACCCAGTACTTC
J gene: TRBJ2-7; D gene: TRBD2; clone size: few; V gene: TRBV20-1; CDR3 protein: CSAKWFGLAGSDGDEQYF; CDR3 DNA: TGCAGTGCTAAATGGTTCGGACTAGCGGGGTCCGATGGCGACGAGCAGTACTTC
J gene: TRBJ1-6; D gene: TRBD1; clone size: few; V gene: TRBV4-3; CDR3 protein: CASSQADRERSPLHF; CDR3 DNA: TGCGCCAGCAGCCAGGCAGACAGGGAACGCTCACCCCTCCACTTT
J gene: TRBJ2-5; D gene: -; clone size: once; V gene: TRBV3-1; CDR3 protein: CASSSSSETQYF; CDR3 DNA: TGTGCCAGCAGCTCCTCCAGTGAGACCCAGTACTTC
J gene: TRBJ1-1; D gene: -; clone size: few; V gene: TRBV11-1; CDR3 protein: CASSALGGGRNTEAFF; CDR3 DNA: TGTGCCAGCAGCGCCCTGGGGGGGGGCAGGAACACTGAAGCTTTCTTT
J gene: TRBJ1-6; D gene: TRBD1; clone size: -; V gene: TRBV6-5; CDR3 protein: CASSQTGATKSPLHF; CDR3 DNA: TGTGCCAGCAGCCAGACAGGGGCAACGAAATCACCCCTCCACTTT
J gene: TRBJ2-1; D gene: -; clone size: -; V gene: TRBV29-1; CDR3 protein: CSVVTNSAYNEQFF; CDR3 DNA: TGCAGCGTCGTAACAAATTCCGCATACAATGAGCAGTTCTTC
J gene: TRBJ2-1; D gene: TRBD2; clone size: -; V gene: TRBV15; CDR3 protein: CATSSAITPGLDSYNEQFF; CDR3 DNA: TGTGCCACCAGCAGTGCAATCACGCCGGGACTAGACTCCTACAATGAGCAGTTCTTC
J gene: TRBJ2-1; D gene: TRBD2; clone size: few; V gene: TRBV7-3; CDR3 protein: CASSRKPGLAGIYNEQFF; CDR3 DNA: TGTGCCAGCAGCCGAAAACCCGGACTAGCGGGGATCTACAATGAGCAGTTCTTC
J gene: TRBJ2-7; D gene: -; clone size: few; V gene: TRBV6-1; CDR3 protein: CASSEGSQYEQYF; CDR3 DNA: TGTGCCAGCAGTGAAGGCTCCCAGTACGAGCAGTACTTC
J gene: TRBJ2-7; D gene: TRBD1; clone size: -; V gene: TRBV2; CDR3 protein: CASNGDRADEQYF; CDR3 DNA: TGTGCCAGCAACGGTGACAGGGCCGACGAGCAGTACTTC
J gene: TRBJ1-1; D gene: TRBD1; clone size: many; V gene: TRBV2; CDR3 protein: CASTFRTGGGTEAFF; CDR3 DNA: TGTGCCAGCACGTTCCGGACAGGGGGAGGTACTGAAGCTTTCTTT
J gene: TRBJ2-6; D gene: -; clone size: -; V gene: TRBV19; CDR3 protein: CASYGSGANVLTF; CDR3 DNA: TGTGCCAGTTACGGCTCTGGGGCCAACGTCCTGACTTTC
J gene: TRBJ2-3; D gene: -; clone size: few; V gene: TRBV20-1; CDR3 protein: CSAPGQISTDTQYF; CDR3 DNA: TGCAGTGCCCCCGGACAGATAAGCACAGATACGCAGTATTTT
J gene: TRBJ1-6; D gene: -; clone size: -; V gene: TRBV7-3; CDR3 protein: CASSLGGYSNSPLHF; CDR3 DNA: TGTGCCAGCAGCTTAGGTGGATACTCTAATTCACCCCTCCACTTT
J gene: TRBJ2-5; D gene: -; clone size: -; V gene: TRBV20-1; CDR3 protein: CSARDGGGQETQYF; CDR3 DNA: TGCAGTGCTAGAGATGGGGGTGGACAAGAGACCCAGTACTTC
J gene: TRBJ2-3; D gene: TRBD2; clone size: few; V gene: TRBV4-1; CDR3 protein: CASSQEPSGGLSTDTQYF; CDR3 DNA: TGCGCCAGCAGCCAAGAGCCTAGCGGGGGCCTAAGCACAGATACGCAGTATTTT
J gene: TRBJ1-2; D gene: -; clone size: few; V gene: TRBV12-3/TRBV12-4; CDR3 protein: CASSPRDTRYGYTF; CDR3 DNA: TGTGCCAGCAGTCCCCGAGACACCCGTTATGGCTACACCTTC
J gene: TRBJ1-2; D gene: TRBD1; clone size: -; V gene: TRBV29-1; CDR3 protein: CSVEEGGPNYGYTF; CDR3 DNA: TGCAGCGTTGAAGAAGGGGGCCCGAACTATGGCTACACCTTC
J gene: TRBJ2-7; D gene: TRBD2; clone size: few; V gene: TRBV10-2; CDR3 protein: CASSGGKPIYEQYF; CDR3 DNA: TGCGCCAGCAGCGGGGGGAAACCAATCTACGAGCAGTACTTC
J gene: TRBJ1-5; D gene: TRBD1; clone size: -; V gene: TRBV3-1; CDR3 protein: CASSQVPRVKTGSASDFHGQPQHF; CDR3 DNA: TGTGCCAGCAGCCAAGTACCTCGTGTAAAGACAGGGTCCGCGTCAGATTTCCACGGTCAGCCCCAGCATTTT
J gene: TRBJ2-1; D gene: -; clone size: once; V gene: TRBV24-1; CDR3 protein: CATSESQGLGANEQFF; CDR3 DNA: TGTGCCACCAGTGAATCTCAGGGGTTAGGGGCAAATGAGCAGTTCTTC
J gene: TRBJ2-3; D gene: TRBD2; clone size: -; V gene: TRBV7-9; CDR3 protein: CASNLRMAGGPNEQYF; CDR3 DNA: TGTGCCAGCAACCTTAGAATGGCGGGGGGGCCCAATGAGCAGTATTTT
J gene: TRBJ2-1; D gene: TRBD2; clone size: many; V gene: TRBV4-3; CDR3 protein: CASSHSGGYNEQFF; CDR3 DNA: TGCGCCAGCAGTCATAGCGGGGGCTACAATGAGCAGTTCTTC
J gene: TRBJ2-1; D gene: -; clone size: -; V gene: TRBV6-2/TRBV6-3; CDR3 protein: CASSYTRDRTLANEQFF; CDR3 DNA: TGTGCCAGCAGTTACACGCGGGACAGAACTCTCGCCAATGAGCAGTTCTTC
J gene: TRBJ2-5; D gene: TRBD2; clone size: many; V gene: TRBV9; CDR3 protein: CASSAGTSGEETQYF; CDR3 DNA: TGCGCCAGCAGCGCCGGGACTAGCGGGGAGGAGACCCAGTACTTC
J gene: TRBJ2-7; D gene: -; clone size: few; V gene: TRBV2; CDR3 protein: CASSTRGEQYF; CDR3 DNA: TGTGCCAGCAGTACAAGGGGCGAGCAGTACTTC
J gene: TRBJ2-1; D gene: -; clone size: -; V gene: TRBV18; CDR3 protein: CASPQNTGPGNNEQFF; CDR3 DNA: TGTGCCAGCCCACAGAACACAGGGCCCGGGAACAATGAGCAGTTCTTC
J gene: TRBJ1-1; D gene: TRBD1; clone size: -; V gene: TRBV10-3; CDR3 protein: CASGTGTTEAFF; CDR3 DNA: TGTGCCAGCGGGACAGGGACCACTGAAGCTTTCTTT
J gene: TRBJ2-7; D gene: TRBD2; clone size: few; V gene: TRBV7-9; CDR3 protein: CASRLVPGLAGDRGYEQYF; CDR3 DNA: TGTGCCAGCAGATTAGTCCCGGGACTAGCGGGCGACAGGGGGTACGAGCAGTACTTC